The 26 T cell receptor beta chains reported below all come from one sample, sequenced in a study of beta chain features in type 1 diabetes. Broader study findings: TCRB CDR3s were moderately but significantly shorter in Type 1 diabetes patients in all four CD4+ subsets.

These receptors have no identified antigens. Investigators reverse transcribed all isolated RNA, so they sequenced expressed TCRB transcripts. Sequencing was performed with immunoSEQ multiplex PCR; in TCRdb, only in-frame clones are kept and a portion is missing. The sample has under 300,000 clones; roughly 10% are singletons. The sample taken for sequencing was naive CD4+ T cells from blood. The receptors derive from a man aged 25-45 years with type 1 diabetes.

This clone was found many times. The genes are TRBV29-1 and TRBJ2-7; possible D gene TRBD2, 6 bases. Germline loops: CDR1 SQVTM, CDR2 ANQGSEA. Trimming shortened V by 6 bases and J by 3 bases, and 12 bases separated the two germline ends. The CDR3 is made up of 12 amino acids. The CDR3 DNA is TGCAGCGTGGCGGGACTCTTCTACGAGCAGTACTTC. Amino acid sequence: CSVAGLFYEQYF.

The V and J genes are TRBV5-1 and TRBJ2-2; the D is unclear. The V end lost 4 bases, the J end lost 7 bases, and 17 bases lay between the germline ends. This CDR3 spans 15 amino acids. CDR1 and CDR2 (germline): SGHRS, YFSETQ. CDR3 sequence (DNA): TGCGCCAGCAGCATGATAGACCCAAGGAGCGGGGAGCTGTTTTTT. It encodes CASSMIDPRSGELFF.

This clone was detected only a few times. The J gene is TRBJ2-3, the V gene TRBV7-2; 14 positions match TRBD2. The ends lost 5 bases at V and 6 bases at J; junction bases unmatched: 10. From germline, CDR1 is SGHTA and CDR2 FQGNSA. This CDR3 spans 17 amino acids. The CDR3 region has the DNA TGTGCCAGCAGCCCCCAGACTAGCGGGGGGGCTTGGGATACGCAGTATTTT. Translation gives CASSPQTSGGAWDTQYF. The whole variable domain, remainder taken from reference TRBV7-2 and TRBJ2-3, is GAGVSQSPSNKVTEKGKDVELRCDPISGHTALYWYRQSLGQGLEFLIYFQGNSAPDKSGLPSDRFSAERTGGSVSTLTIQRTQQEDSAVYLCASSPQTSGGAWDTQYFGPGTRLTVL.

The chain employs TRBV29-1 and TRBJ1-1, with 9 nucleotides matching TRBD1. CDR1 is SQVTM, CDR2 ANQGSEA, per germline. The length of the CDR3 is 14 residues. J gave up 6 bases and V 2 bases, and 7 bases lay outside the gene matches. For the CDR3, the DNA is TGCAGCGTTGAATTCTCACAGGGGGCCCCTGAAGCTTTCTTT. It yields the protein CSVEFSQGAPEAFF. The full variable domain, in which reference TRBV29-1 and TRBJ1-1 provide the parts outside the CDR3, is SAVISQKPSRDICQRGTSLTIQCQVDSQVTMMFWYRQQPGQSLTLIATANQGSEATYESGFVIDKFPISRPNLTFSTLTVSNMSPEDSSIYLCSVEFSQGAPEAFFGQGTRLTVV.

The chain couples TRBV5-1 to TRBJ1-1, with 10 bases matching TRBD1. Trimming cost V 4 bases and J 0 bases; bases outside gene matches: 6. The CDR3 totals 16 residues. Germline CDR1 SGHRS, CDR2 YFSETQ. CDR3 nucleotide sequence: TGCGCCAGCAGCCCGGGGACAGGGGTCATGAACACTGAAGCTTTCTTT. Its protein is CASSPGTGVMNTEAFF.

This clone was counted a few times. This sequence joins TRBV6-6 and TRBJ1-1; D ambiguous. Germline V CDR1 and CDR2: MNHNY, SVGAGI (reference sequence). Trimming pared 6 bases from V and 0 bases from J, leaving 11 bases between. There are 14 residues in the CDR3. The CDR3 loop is CASRPRGLNTEAFF. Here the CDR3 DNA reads TGTGCCAGCAGGCCCAGAGGTCTGAACACTGAAGCTTTCTTT.

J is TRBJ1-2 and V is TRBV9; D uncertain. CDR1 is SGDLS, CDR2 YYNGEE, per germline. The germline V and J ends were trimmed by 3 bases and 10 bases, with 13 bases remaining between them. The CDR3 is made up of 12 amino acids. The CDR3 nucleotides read TGTGCCAGCAGCGCCGACAAGTACGCCTACACCTTC. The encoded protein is CASSADKYAYTF.

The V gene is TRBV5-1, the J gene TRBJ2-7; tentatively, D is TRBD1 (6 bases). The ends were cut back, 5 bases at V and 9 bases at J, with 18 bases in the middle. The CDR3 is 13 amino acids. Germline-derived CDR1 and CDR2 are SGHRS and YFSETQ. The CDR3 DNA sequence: TGCGCCAGCAGACTTTCTAACAGGGTTGGGCAGTACTTC. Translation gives CASRLSNRVGQYF. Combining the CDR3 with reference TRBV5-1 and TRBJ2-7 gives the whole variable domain KAGVTQTPRYLIKTRGQQVTLSCSPISGHRSVSWYQQTPGQGLQFLFEYFSETQRNKGNFPGRFSGRQFSNSRSEMNVSTLELGDSALYLCASRLSNRVGQYFGPGTRLTVT.

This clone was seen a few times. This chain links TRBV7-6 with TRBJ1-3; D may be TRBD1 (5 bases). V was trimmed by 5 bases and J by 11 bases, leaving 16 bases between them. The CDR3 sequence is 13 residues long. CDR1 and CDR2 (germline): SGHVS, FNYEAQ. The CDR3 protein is CASSPTTVTPIYF. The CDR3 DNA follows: TGTGCCAGCAGCCCAACGACAGTTACCCCCATATATTTT.

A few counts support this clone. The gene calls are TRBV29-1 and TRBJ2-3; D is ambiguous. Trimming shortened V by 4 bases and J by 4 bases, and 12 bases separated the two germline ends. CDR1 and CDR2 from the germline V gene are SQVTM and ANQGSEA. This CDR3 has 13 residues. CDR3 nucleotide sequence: TGCAGCGTTGGTACCCCCGAGGCAGATACGCAGTATTTT. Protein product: CSVGTPEADTQYF.

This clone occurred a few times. The CDR3 sequence: CASSLDWRGNTDTQYF. The CDR3 DNA reads TGTGCCAGCAGCTTAGATTGGCGGGGAAACACAGATACGCAGTATTTT. V gene TRBV13 combines with J gene TRBJ2-3; TRBD2 might be the D (6 bases). The V and J ends lost 1 base and 2 bases respectively, with 13 bases between them. The CDR3 consists of 16 residues. Germline CDR1 reads PRHDT; CDR2 reads FYEKMQ (reference sequence).

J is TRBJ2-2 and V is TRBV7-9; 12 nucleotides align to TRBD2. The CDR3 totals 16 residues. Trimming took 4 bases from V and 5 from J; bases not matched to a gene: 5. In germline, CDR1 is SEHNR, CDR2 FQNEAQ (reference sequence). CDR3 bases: TGTGCCAGCAGCTCGTGGACTAGCGGGGATACCGGGGAGCTGTTTTTT. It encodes CASSSWTSGDTGELFF. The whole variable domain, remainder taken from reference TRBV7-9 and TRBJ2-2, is DTGVSQNPRHKITKRGQNVTFRCDPISEHNRLYWYRQTLGQGPEFLTYFQNEAQLEKSRLLSDRFSAERPKGSFSTLEIQRTEQGDSAMYLCASSSWTSGDTGELFFGEGSRLTVL.

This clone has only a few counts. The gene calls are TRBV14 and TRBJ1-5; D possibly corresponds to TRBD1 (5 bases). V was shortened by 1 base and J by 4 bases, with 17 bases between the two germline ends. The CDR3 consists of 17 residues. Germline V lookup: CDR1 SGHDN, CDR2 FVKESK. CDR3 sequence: CASSQATGRGRNQPQHF. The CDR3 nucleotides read TGTGCCAGCAGCCAAGCCACGGGGAGGGGCCGAAATCAGCCCCAGCATTTT.

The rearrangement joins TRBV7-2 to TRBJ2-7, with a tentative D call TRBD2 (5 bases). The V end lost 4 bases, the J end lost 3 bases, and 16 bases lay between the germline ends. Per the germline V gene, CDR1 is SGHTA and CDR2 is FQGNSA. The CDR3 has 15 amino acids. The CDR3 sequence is CASSSHAGSLYEQYF. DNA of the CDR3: TGTGCCAGCAGCTCCCACGCTGGGAGCCTCTACGAGCAGTACTTC.

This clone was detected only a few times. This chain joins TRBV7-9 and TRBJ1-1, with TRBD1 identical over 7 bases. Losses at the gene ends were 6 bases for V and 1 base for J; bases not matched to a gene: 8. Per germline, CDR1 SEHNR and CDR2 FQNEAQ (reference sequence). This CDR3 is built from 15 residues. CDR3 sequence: CASSRGGTANTEAFF. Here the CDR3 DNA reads TGTGCCAGCAGTCGAGGGGGGACAGCGAACACTGAAGCTTTCTTT. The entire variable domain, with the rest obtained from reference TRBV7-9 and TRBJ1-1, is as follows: DTGVSQNPRHKITKRGQNVTFRCDPISEHNRLYWYRQTLGQGPEFLTYFQNEAQLEKSRLLSDRFSAERPKGSFSTLEIQRTEQGDSAMYLCASSRGGTANTEAFFGQGTRLTVV.

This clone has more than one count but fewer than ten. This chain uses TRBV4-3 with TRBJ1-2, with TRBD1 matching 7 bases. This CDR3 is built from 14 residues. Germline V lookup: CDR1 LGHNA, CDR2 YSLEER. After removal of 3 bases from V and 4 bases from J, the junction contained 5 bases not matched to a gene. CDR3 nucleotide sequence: TGCGCCAGCAGCCAGAGACAGGGAGGCTATGGCTACACCTTC. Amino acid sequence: CASSQRQGGYGYTF.

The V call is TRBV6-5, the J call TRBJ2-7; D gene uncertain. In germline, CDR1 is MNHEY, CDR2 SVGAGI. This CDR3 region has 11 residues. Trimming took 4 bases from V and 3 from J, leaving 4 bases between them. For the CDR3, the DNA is TGTGCCAGCAGTTCCCTCTACGAGCAGTACTTC. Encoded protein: CASSSLYEQYF.

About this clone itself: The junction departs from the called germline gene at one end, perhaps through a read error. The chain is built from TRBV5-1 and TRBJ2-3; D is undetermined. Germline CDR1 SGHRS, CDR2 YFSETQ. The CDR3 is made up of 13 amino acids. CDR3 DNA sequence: TGCGCCAGCGGCTTTGAGGCCACAGATACGCAGTATTTT. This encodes CASGFEATDTQYF.

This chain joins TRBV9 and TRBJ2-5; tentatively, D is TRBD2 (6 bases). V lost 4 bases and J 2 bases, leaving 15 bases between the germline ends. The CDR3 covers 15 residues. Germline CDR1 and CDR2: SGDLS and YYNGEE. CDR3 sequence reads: CASSPLTGVQETQYF. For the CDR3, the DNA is TGTGCCAGCAGCCCCTTGACGGGGGTACAAGAGACCCAGTACTTC.

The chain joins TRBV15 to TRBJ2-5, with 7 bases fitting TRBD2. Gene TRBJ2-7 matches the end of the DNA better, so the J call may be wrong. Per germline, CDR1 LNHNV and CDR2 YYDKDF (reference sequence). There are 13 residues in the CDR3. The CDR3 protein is CATAPGGAYEQYF. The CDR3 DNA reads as TGTGCCACCGCCCCTGGGGGGGCCTACGAGCAGTACTTC.

CDR3 amino acids: CASSLWGGVNTEAFF. The CDR3 DNA reads TGTGCCAGCAGTTTATGGGGAGGGGTGAACACTGAAGCTTTCTTT. This chain connects TRBV28 to TRBJ1-1; D is perhaps TRBD1 (5 bases). The CDR3 has 15 amino acids. CDR1 and CDR2 (germline): MDHEN, SYDVKM. The V gene lost 0 bases and the J gene lost 0 bases, with 8 bases spanning the gap.

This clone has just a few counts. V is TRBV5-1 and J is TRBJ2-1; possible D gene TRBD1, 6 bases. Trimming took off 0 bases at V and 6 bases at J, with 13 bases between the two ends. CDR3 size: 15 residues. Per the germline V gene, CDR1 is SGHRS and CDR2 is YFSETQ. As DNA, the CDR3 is TGCGCCAGCAGCTTGGCCGTGGACAGCACCAATGAGCAGTTCTTC. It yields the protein CASSLAVDSTNEQFF.

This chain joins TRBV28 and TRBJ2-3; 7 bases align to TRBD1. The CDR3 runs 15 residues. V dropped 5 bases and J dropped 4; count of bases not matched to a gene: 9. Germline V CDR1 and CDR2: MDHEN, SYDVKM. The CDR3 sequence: CASSDRTGTADTQYF. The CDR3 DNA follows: TGTGCCAGCAGTGATCGTACCGGGACAGCAGATACGCAGTATTTT.

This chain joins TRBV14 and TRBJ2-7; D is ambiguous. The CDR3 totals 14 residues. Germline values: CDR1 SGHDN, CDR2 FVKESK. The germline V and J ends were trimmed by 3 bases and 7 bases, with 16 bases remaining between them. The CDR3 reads CASSQEITTREQYF. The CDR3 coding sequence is TGTGCCAGCAGCCAGGAGATTACTACGCGGGAGCAGTACTTC.

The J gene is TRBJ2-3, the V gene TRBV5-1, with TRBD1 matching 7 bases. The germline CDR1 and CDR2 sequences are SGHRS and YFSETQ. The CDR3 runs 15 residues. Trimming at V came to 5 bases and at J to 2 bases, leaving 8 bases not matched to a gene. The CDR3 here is CASRLDRVPTDTQYF. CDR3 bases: TGCGCCAGCAGATTAGACAGGGTCCCCACAGATACGCAGTATTTT.

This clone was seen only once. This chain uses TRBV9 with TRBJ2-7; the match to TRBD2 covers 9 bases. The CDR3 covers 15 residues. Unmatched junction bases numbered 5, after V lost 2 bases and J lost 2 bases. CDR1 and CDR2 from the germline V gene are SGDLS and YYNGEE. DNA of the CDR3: TGTGCCAGCAGCGTCGGCAGCGGGGGGCCCTACGAGCAGTACTTC. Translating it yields CASSVGSGGPYEQYF. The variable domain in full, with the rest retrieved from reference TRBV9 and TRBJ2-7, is DSGVTQTPKHLITATGQRVTLRCSPRSGDLSVYWYQQSLDQGLQFLIQYYNGEERAKGNILERFSAQQFPDLHSELNLSSLELGDSALYFCASSVGSGGPYEQYFGPGTRLTVT.